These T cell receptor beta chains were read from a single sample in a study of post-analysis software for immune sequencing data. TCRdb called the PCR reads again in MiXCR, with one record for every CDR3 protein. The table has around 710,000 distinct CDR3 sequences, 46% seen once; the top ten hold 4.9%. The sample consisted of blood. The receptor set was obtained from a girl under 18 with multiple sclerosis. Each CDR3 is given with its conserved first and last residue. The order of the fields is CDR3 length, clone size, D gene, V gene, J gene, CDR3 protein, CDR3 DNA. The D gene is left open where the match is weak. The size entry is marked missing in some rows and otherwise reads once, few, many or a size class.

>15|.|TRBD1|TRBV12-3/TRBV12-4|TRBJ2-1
CASSLEGTGYNEQFF
TGTGCCAGCAGTTTAGAAGGGACAGGCTACAATGAGCAGTTCTTC
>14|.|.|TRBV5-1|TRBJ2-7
CASSLVGSGDEQYF
TGCGCCAGCAGCTTGGTAGGTTCGGGAGACGAGCAGTACTTC
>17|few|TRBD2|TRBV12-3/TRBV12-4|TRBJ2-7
CASSFPASGIAGYEQYF
TGTGCCAGCAGTTTCCCAGCTAGCGGGATCGCGGGTTACGAGCAGTACTTC
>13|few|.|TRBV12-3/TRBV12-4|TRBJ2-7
CASSSVGTYEQYF
TGTGCCAGCAGTTCTGTCGGAACCTACGAGCAGTACTTC
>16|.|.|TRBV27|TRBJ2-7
CASSKGRTDSSYEQYF
TGTGCCAGCAGTAAAGGGAGGACAGATTCGAGCTACGAGCAGTACTTC
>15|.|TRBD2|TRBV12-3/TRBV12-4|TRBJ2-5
CASSHPTSGTETQYF
TGTGCCAGCAGCCACCCCACTAGCGGGACGGAGACCCAGTACTTC
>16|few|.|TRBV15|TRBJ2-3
CATSRSDSLSTDTQYF
TGTGCCACCAGCAGATCGGACAGCCTAAGCACAGATACGCAGTATTTT
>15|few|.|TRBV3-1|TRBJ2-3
CASSQTPGPPDTQYF
TGTGCCAGCAGCCAAACCCCGGGGCCCCCAGATACGCAGTATTTT
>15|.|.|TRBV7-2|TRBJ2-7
CASSPSSASSYEQYF
TGTGCCAGCAGCCCGTCTAGCGCCAGCTCCTACGAGCAGTACTTC
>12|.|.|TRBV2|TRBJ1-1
CASRAWNIEAFF
TGTGCCAGCAGGGCGTGGAACATTGAAGCTTTCTTT
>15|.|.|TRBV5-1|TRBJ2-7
CASSLDGSGTYEQYF
TGCGCCAGCAGCTTGGATGGTAGCGGTACCTACGAGCAGTACTTC
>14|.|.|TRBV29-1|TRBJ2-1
CSAGVGSSYNEQFF
TGCAGCGCCGGAGTTGGTAGCTCCTACAATGAGCAGTTCTTC
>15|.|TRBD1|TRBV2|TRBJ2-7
CASSEASGQGPEQYF
TGTGCCAGCAGTGAAGCTTCGGGACAGGGACCGGAGCAGTACTTC
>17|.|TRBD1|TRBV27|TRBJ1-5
CASSLSMGDRGGQPQHF
TGTGCCAGCAGTTTATCGATGGGGGACAGGGGAGGTCAGCCCCAGCATTTT
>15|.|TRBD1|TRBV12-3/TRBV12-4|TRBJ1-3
CASSFTGDSGNTIYF
TGTGCCAGCAGCTTCACAGGGGACTCCGGAAACACCATATATTTT
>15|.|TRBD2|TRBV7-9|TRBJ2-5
CASSRGTSGSETQYF
TGTGCCAGCAGCCGCGGGACTAGCGGGAGCGAGACCCAGTACTTC
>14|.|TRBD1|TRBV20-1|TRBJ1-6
CSARDRGHNSPLHF
TGCAGTGCTAGAGACAGGGGGCATAATTCACCCCTCCACTTT
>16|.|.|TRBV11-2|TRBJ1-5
CASSLGVGRSNQPQHF
TGTGCCAGCAGCTTAGGGGTGGGGAGGAGCAATCAGCCCCAGCATTTT
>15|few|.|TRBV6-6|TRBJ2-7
CASREGGRRSYEQYF
TGTGCCAGCAGAGAGGGGGGACGGCGCTCCTACGAGCAGTACTTC
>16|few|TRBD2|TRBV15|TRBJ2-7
CATSSSLAGGVYEQYF
TGTGCCACCAGCAGTTCACTAGCGGGAGGGGTCTACGAGCAGTACTTC
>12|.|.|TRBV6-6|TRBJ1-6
CASRDGNSPLHF
TGTGCCAGCAGGGACGGCAATTCACCCCTCCACTTT
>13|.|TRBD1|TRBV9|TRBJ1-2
CASRQTGEYGYTF
TGTGCCAGCAGGCAAACAGGGGAATATGGCTACACCTTC
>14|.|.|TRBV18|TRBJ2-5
CASSPLDRKETQYF
TGTGCCAGCTCACCATTAGACAGGAAAGAGACCCAGTACTTC
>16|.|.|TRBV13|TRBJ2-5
CASSFSRDGNQETQYF
TGTGCCAGCAGCTTTAGCAGGGATGGAAACCAAGAGACCCAGTACTTC
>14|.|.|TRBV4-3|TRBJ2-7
CASSQVNREDEQYF
TGCGCCAGCAGCCAAGTCAACAGGGAGGACGAGCAGTACTTC
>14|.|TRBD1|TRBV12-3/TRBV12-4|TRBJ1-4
CASTGQGPNEKLFF
TGTGCCAGCACCGGACAGGGGCCTAATGAAAAACTGTTTTTT
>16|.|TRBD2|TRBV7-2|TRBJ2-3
CASSLDASGVVDTQYF
TGTGCCAGCAGCTTAGACGCTAGCGGGGTTGTCGATACGCAGTATTTT
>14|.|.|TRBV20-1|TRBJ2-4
CSAREAGGRNIQYF
TGCAGTGCTAGAGAGGCTGGGGGGAGAAACATTCAGTACTTC
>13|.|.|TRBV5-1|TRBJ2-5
CASSFQGTETQYF
TGCGCCAGCAGCTTTCAAGGGACGGAGACCCAGTACTTC
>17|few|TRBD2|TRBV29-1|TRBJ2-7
CSVEDTASGRTSYEQYF
TGCAGCGTTGAAGATACGGCTAGCGGGAGGACAAGCTACGAGCAGTACTTC
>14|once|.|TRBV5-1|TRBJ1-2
CASSYGTRNYGYTF
TGCGCCAGCAGCTACGGGACACGGAACTATGGCTACACCTTC
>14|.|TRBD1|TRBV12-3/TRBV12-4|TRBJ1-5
CASSIRGLGQPQHF
TGTGCCAGCAGTATCAGGGGGCTCGGTCAGCCCCAGCATTTT
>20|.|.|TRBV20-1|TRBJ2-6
CSARPRGRPQGWSGANVLTF
TGCAGTGCTAGACCAAGGGGACGGCCTCAGGGGTGGTCTGGGGCCAACGTCCTGACTTTC
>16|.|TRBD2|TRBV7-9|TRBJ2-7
CASSLGGREVSYEQYF
TGTGCCAGCAGCTTAGGCGGGAGGGAGGTGAGCTACGAGCAGTACTTC
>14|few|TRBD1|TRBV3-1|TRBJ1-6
CASSSYRGNSPLHF
TGTGCCAGCAGCTCGTACAGGGGAAATTCACCCCTCCACTTT
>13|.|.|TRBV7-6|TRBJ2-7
CASSLEPPYEQYF
TGTGCCAGCAGCTTAGAGCCGCCCTACGAGCAGTACTTC
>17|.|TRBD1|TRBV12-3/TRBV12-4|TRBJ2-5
CASSSVPGQGAVETQYF
TGTGCCAGCAGTTCCGTCCCGGGACAGGGGGCTGTAGAGACCCAGTACTTC
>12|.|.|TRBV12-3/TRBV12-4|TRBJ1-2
CASRVGGDGYTF
TGTGCCAGCAGGGTCGGGGGCGATGGCTACACCTTC
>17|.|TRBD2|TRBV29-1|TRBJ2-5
CSVGEIKASGGAWSQYF
TGCAGCGTTGGAGAAATTAAGGCTAGCGGAGGAGCTTGGTCCCAGTACTTC
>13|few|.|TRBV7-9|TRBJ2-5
CASSPANQETQYF
TGTGCCAGCAGCCCCGCGAACCAAGAGACCCAGTACTTC
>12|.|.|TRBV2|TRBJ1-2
CASNAGRGGYTF
TGTGCCAGCAACGCGGGGCGCGGTGGCTACACCTTC
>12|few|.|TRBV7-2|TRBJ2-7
CASSLDHYEQYF
TGTGCCAGCAGCTTAGATCACTACGAGCAGTACTTC
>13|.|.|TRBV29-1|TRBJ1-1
CSVDSGSWTEAFF
TGCAGCGTCGATTCGGGCTCGTGGACTGAAGCTTTCTTT
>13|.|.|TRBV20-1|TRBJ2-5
CSARRVVQETQYF
TGCAGTGCTAGGAGGGTGGTTCAAGAGACCCAGTACTTC
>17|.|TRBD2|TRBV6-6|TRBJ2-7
CASSRQPGLAALYEQYF
TGTGCCAGCAGTCGACAGCCGGGACTAGCGGCCCTCTACGAGCAGTACTTC
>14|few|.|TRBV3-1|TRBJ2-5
CASSQEGSEETQYF
TGTGCCAGCAGCCAAGAGGGGTCTGAAGAGACCCAGTACTTC
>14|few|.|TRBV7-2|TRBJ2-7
CASSPPGQSYEQYF
TGTGCCAGCAGCCCCCCAGGACAGTCCTACGAGCAGTACTTC
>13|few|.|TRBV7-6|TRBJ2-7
CASSLAISYEQYF
TGTGCCAGCAGCTTAGCGATCTCCTACGAGCAGTACTTC
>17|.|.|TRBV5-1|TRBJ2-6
CASSFEQGTSGANVLTF
TGCGCCAGCAGCTTTGAGCAGGGAACCTCTGGGGCCAACGTCCTGACTTTC
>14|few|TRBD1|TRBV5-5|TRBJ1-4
CASSVDRGNEKLFF
TGTGCCAGCAGCGTGGACAGGGGAAATGAAAAACTGTTTTTT
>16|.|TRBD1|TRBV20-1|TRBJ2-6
CSAPGTGGSGANVLTF
TGCAGTGCTCCCGGGACAGGGGGCTCTGGGGCCAACGTCCTGACTTTC
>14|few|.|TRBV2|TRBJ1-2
CASSASGGNYGYTF
TGTGCCAGCAGTGCCTCCGGCGGTAACTATGGCTACACCTTC
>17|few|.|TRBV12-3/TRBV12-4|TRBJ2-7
CASSVGGRWVGGYEQYF
TGTGCCAGCAGTGTAGGGGGAAGGTGGGTTGGAGGCTACGAGCAGTACTTC
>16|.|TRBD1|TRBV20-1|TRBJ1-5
CSARVPGTGRDQPQHF
TGCAGTGCTAGAGTCCCTGGGACAGGAAGAGATCAGCCCCAGCATTTT